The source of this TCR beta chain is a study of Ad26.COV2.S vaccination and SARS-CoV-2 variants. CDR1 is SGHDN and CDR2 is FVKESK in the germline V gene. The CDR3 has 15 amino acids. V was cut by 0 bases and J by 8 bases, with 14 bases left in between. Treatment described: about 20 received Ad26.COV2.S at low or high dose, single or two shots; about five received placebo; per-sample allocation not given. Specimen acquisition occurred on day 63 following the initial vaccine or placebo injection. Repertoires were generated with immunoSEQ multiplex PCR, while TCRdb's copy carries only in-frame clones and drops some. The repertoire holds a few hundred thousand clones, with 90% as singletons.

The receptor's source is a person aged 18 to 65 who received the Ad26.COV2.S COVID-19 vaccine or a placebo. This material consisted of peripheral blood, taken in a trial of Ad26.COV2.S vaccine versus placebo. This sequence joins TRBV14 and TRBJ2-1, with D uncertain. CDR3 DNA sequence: TGTGCCAGCAGCCAAGATTATCCGGAGTTTTATGAGCAGTTCTTC. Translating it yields CASSQDYPEFYEQFF.